Listed below are T cell receptor beta chains from one sample, sequenced in a study of technical replicates of blood from a handful of donors. Clones were sequenced by immunoSEQ multiplex PCR, and TCRdb holds only the in-frame ones, with some missing. This repertoire shows fewer than 60,000 clones, roughly 96% found once; its top ten account for around 3%. The sequenced sample was PBMCs. These receptors all come from a human donor in good health. Some clones in this sample may be carry-over from other donors' samples. The CDR3 runs from the conserved cysteine through the conserved F or W. The D gene is left open where the match is weak. Size tells how often a clone was seen (once, few, many) or the class of an expanded clone, and some rows leave it out.

d_call j_call clone_size v_call cdr3_nt cdr3_aa
TRBD1 TRBJ2-7 - TRBV4-3 TGCGCCAGCAGCCAAGACAGGGGGAACGAGCAGTACTTC CASSQDRGNEQYF
TRBD2 TRBJ2-2 - TRBV27 TGTGCCAGCAGTCGGGGACTAGCGGGGACCGGGGAGCTGTTTTTT CASSRGLAGTGELFF
TRBD1 TRBJ1-2 - TRBV5-5 TGTGCCAGCAGCTTGGCAGTTGTGACAGGGGTATCAGCTAACTATGGCTACACCTTC CASSLAVVTGVSANYGYTF
TRBD2 TRBJ2-3 - TRBV9 TGTGCCAGCAGCACTACTAGCGGGATCGGGTTGGATACGCAGTATTTT CASSTTSGIGLDTQYF
- TRBJ2-7 once TRBV4-3 TGCGCCAGCAGCCAAGATCATGCGGGGACCTCCTACGAGCAGTACTTC CASSQDHAGTSYEQYF
- TRBJ1-4 once TRBV25-1 TGTGCCAGCAGTGAATGGGAGGGCCCTGAAAAACTGTTTTTT CASSEWEGPEKLFF
TRBD2 TRBJ2-7 - TRBV11-2 TGTGCCAGCAGCTTAGCGGGAGGGCTAGCGGGGATCTCCTACGAGCAGTACTTC CASSLAGGLAGISYEQYF
- TRBJ1-2 - TRBV7-9 TGTGCCAGCAGACTCTCAGCGGGGGTGACTCTAAACTATGGCTACACCTTC CASRLSAGVTLNYGYTF
TRBD2 TRBJ2-7 - TRBV7-2 TGTGCCAGCAGCTTAGGACTAGCGGGGTCCTACGAGCAGTACTTC CASSLGLAGSYEQYF
- TRBJ2-7 - TRBV7-2 TGTGCCAGCAGCTTAGGGAGGGGGCTAATCTACGAGCAGTACTTC CASSLGRGLIYEQYF
TRBD1 TRBJ1-2 - TRBV7-2 TGTGCCAGCAGCTTACGTGGGACAGTCGAGGGCTACACCTTC CASSLRGTVEGYTF
TRBD1 TRBJ1-6 - TRBV4-2 TGTGCCAGCAGCGTACCGGGACAGGGGAGTTCACCCCTCCACTTT CASSVPGQGSSPLHF
TRBD2 TRBJ2-2 - TRBV7-2 TGTGCCAGCAGCTTATCCCCCAGCGGGGGCGGCACCGGGGAGCTGTTTTTT CASSLSPSGGGTGELFF
- TRBJ1-2 - TRBV5-6 TGTGCCAGCAGCTTGGGGCAGTACCACTATGGCTACACCTTC CASSLGQYHYGYTF
TRBD2 TRBJ2-7 - TRBV6-6 TGTGCCAGCAGTTTAGTTAGCGGGCCCTCCTACGAGCAGTACTTC CASSLVSGPSYEQYF
TRBD1 TRBJ2-2 - TRBV27 TGTGCCAGCAGTCCCGGGACAGGGGGGGACGGGGAGCTGTTTTTT CASSPGTGGDGELFF
- TRBJ1-5 once TRBV21-1 TGTGCCAGCAGCTCCGGACAGGCCCATAGCAATCAGCCCCAGCATTTT CASSSGQAHSNQPQHF
TRBD1 TRBJ1-1 - TRBV6-1 TGTGCCAGCAATTCTAAACAGGGGGCACACACTGAAGCTTTCTTT CASNSKQGAHTEAFF
TRBD1 TRBJ1-2 - TRBV27 TGTGCCAGCAGTGCCGGACAGGGGGCCAGTAATGGCTACACCTTC CASSAGQGASNGYTF
- TRBJ2-7 - TRBV6-5 TGTGCCAGCAGTTACTACAACCCCTTCTACGAGCAGTACTTC CASSYYNPFYEQYF
TRBD2 TRBJ2-3 - TRBV4-3 TGCGCCAGCAGCCAAGACCGACTAGCGGGAGCCACAGATACGCAGTATTTT CASSQDRLAGATDTQYF
TRBD2 TRBJ2-7 - TRBV6-1 TGTGCCAGCAGTGAACCAGGGCGGACTAGCCTCCGGTTCGAGCAGTACTTC CASSEPGRTSLRFEQYF
- TRBJ2-7 once TRBV27 TGTGCCAGCAGTTTATCAGTAGACTCCTACGAGCAGTACTTC CASSLSVDSYEQYF
- TRBJ2-3 - TRBV5-6 TGTGCCAGCAGCTCTGGGAGGTGGGGGGGCCAGGCAGATACGCAGTATTTT CASSSGRWGGQADTQYF
TRBD1 TRBJ2-1 - TRBV4-3 TGCGCCAGCAGCCAAGGGGTCAAATGGCGGGACAGGAGAAGCGATGAGCAGTTCTTC CASSQGVKWRDRRSDEQFF
TRBD1 TRBJ2-3 - TRBV6-5 TGTGCCAGCAAGAAACGGACAGGGCAGAGAGATACGCAGTATTTT CASKKRTGQRDTQYF
TRBD1 TRBJ1-5 - TRBV18 TGTGCCAGCTCACTGCGACAGGGGCTAACGAATAGCAATCAGCCCCAGCATTTT CASSLRQGLTNSNQPQHF
TRBD1 TRBJ2-5 - TRBV6-5 TGTGCCAGCAGTCCGAGGACAGGGGCCGAGACCCAGTACTTC CASSPRTGAETQYF
- TRBJ2-7 - TRBV2 TGTGCCAGCATAGAGACCTACGAGCAGTACTTC CASIETYEQYF
- TRBJ2-7 - TRBV27 TGTGCCAGCAGTTTATCAGGGGGACGCTACGAGCAGTACTTC CASSLSGGRYEQYF
- TRBJ2-1 - TRBV11-2 TGTGCCAGCAGCTTAGAGTGGTCGAGTACCAATGAGCAGTTCTTC CASSLEWSSTNEQFF
TRBD2 TRBJ2-3 - TRBV11-3 TGTGCCAGCAGCTTAGGGCCGGGACTAGCCGGCACAGATACGCAGTATTTT CASSLGPGLAGTDTQYF
TRBD1 TRBJ2-7 - TRBV11-2 TGTGCCAGCAGCTTTCGACAGGGAAACGGCGAGCAGTACTTC CASSFRQGNGEQYF
- TRBJ1-2 - TRBV7-2 TGTGCCAGCAGCTTAGCGCTCGGGACATCTAACTATGGCTACACCTTC CASSLALGTSNYGYTF
- TRBJ2-3 - TRBV9 TGTGCCAGCAGCCGAGTCACAGATACGCAGTATTTT CASSRVTDTQYF
- TRBJ2-5 - TRBV9 TGTGCCAGCAGCGGTTGGGGACACCTAGAAGGGACCCAGTACTTC CASSGWGHLEGTQYF
- TRBJ2-7 - TRBV7-3 TGTGCCAGCAGCTTAGGACCGGGACATTTCTACGAGCAGTACTTC CASSLGPGHFYEQYF
- TRBJ2-1 - TRBV9 TGTGCCAGCAGCCCCGGAGCTTACAATGAGCAGTTCTTC CASSPGAYNEQFF
- TRBJ2-3 - TRBV7-2 TGTGCCAGCAGCTTATTCGCAGATACGCAGTATTTT CASSLFADTQYF
- TRBJ1-1 - TRBV29-1 TGCAGCGTTGGGGCAGGGATGGTCGCTGAAGCTTTCTTT CSVGAGMVAEAFF
TRBD2 TRBJ2-6 - TRBV19 TGTGCCAGTAGTCGGACCGGGACTAGCGGGAGGAGCTCTGGGGCCAACGTCCTGACTTTC CASSRTGTSGRSSGANVLTF
- TRBJ1-4 once TRBV4-3 TGCGCCAGCAGCCAAGATTGGGGAAGGGGGGAAAAACTGTTTTTT CASSQDWGRGEKLFF
TRBD2 TRBJ2-7 - TRBV4-3 TGCGCCAGCAGCCAAGATCTAGCGGGAAATTACGAGCAGTACTTC CASSQDLAGNYEQYF
TRBD1 TRBJ2-2 - TRBV6-6 TGTGCCAGCAGTCGGGACAGGATGAACACCGGGGAGCTGTTTTTT CASSRDRMNTGELFF
TRBD1 TRBJ1-5 - TRBV19 TGTGCCAGTAGGCTAGGACAGGGAAAAAGTGGAAATCAGCCCCAGCATTTT CASRLGQGKSGNQPQHF
- TRBJ1-5 once TRBV5-6 TGTGCCAGCAGGCAGGGCCATAATCAGCCCCAGCATTTT CASRQGHNQPQHF
TRBD1 TRBJ1-2 - TRBV5-6 TGTGCCAGCAGGGACGACAGGGTGTCGGGCTACACCTTC CASRDDRVSGYTF
TRBD1 TRBJ1-2 - TRBV6-4 TGTGCCAGCAGTGACAGGGGGCATAATGGCTACACCTTC CASSDRGHNGYTF
- TRBJ1-4 - TRBV14 TGTGCCAGCAGCCAAGAGGGCGGGAGAACTAATGAAAAACTGTTTTTT CASSQEGGRTNEKLFF
TRBD1 TRBJ1-5 once TRBV5-6 TGTGCCAGCAGCCCCGGGACAGGGGTTGAAAGCAATCAGCCCCAGCATTTT CASSPGTGVESNQPQHF
- TRBJ1-1 medium-sized TRBV13 TGTGCCAGCAGCTTAGAAGGAGAGGCAACGGGGGAGGAGGCTTTCTTT CASSLEGEATGEEAFF
TRBD2 TRBJ2-3 - TRBV5-1 TGCGCCAGCAGCCGGGAGGGGTGGGGGACAGATACGCAGTATTTT CASSREGWGTDTQYF